Listed here are 10 T cell receptor beta chains from one sample, sequenced in a study of response to subunit inactivated influenza vaccine. TCRdb redid the calling of the RT-PCR reads with MiXCR, one entry per CDR3 protein. The data contain 600,000 to 700,000 distinct CDR3 sequences, 12% to 15% of them singletons. Sequenced here: PBMCs from blood, sampled approximately 15 days before vaccination. The origin of the receptors is a man aged 45 to 65 who received an inactivated influenza vaccine.

For the CDR3, the DNA is TGTGCCAGCAGTTACCCCGGAGGTAGCGGGGCCACAGATACGCAGTATTTT. Its translation is CASSYPGGSGATDTQYF. This chain connects TRBV6-5 to TRBJ2-3, with 8 bases fitting TRBD2. V lost 2 bases to trimming and J lost 2 bases; unmatched junction nucleotides: 9. The germline V gene encodes CDR1 MNHEY and CDR2 SVGAGI. The CDR3 extends over 17 amino acids.

Only a few counts were recorded for this clonotype. The rearrangement joins TRBV12-3 or TRBV12-4 to TRBJ2-7; D might be TRBD1 (5 bases). V was clipped by 7 bases and J by 2 bases, with 15 bases between them. The CDR3 runs 14 residues. Here the CDR3 DNA reads TGTGCCAGCACCCAGGGTTTTGGGGCCTACGAGCAGTACTTC. Translating it yields CASTQGFGAYEQYF.

This CDR3 is CSATKGGPTDTQYF. The CDR3 region has the DNA TGCAGTGCCACAAAGGGCGGGCCCACAGATACGCAGTATTTT. This chain joins TRBV20-1 and TRBJ2-3, with D possibly TRBD2 on 5 matching bases. The CDR3 covers 14 residues. V was pared by 6 bases and J by 2 bases, with 15 bases between. The germline V gene has CDR1 DFQATT and CDR2 SNEGSKA (reference sequence).

The sample holds many counts of this clonotype. In DNA, the CDR3 is TGTGCCAGCAGCCAAGAATCCTCTAGCGGCTACGAGCAGTACTTC. It codes for CASSQESSSGYEQYF. The J gene is TRBJ2-7, the V gene TRBV4-2; 7 nucleotides agree with TRBD2. With V trimmed by 0 bases and J by 3 bases, 5 bases remained unmatched. The CDR3 has 15 residues. The germline V gene has CDR1 LGHNA and CDR2 YNFKEQ.

At least ten counts were recorded for this clonotype. The chain links TRBV4-1 to TRBJ2-1; TRBD2 matches 11 bases. Germline CDR1 is MGHRA and CDR2 is YSYEKL. The V gene end was trimmed by 4 bases and the J gene end by 6 bases; junction bases not matched to a gene: 2. The CDR3 runs 14 residues. The CDR3: CASSRGTSGNEQFF. CDR3 DNA: TGCGCCAGCAGCCGAGGGACTAGCGGCAATGAGCAGTTCTTC.

The V gene is TRBV6-1, the J gene TRBJ2-3; no clear D. The CDR3 covers 14 residues. The germline V gene has CDR1 MNHNS and CDR2 SASEGT. Trimming pared 2 bases from V and 5 bases from J, leaving 11 bases between. The CDR3 spells CASSERLFGDTQYF. The CDR3 DNA reads TGTGCCAGCAGTGAAAGGTTGTTCGGAGATACGCAGTATTTT.

This clonotype has just a few counts. V usage is TRBV11-1 and J usage is TRBJ2-1; D is possibly TRBD1 (7 bases). The CDR3 runs 13 residues. Trimming removed 4 bases at V and 7 bases at J, with 11 bases between. Germline CDR1 reads SGHAT; CDR2 reads FQDESV (reference sequence). CDR3 sequence: CASSWTGLNEQFF. CDR3 DNA sequence: TGTGCCAGCAGCTGGACAGGACTAAATGAGCAGTTCTTC.

This rearrangement joins TRBV20-1 to TRBJ2-2; 9 positions match TRBD1. From germline, CDR1 is DFQATT and CDR2 SNEGSKA (reference sequence). Trimming at V came to 0 bases and at J to 3 bases, leaving 2 bases not matched to a gene. The CDR3 sequence is 15 residues long. The CDR3 sequence is CSAREWDRDTGELFF. The DNA for the CDR3 is TGCAGTGCTAGAGAGTGGGACAGGGACACCGGGGAGCTGTTTTTT.

This clonotype was detected many times. A read error may account for a junction end that differs from germline. V usage is TRBV7-2 and J usage is TRBJ2-5, with D perhaps given as TRBD1 or TRBD2 (5 bases each). Per the germline V gene, CDR1 is SGHTA and CDR2 is FQGNSA. This CDR3 region has 14 residues. CDR3 sequence: CASSSDDNFGAPHF. In nucleotides, the CDR3 is TGTGCCAGCAGCTCCGACGATAACTTCGGGGCCCCCCACTTC. The full variable domain, with the rest looked up from reference TRBV7-2 and TRBJ2-5, is GAGVSQSPSNKVTEKGKDVELRCDPISGHTALYWYRQSLGQGLEFLIYFQGNSAPDKSGLPSDRFSAERTGGSVSTLTIQRTQQEDSAVYLCASSSDDNFGAPHFGPGTRLLVL.

As for this clonotype: Germline is not matched at one junction end, which may reflect a read error. The V gene is TRBV7-7, the J gene TRBJ2-3, with 16 bases lining up with TRBD2. Germline assignment: CDR1 SSHAT and CDR2 FNYEAQ (reference sequence). The CDR3 sequence is 17 residues long. The CDR3 DNA follows: TGTGCTAGCAGCGCTGGGACTAGCGGGGGGGCAACAGATACGCAGTATTTT. It encodes CASSAGTSGGATDTQYF.